This TCR beta chain comes out of a study of CD8+ T cells in alopecia areata. The CDR3 contains 16 residues. Germline V gives CDR1 SGHRS, CDR2 YFSETQ. Deletions cut 0 bases from V and 7 bases from J, with 19 bases between. Extracted from the samples, RNA was reverse transcribed into cDNA to serve as the sequencing template. Measured with immunoSEQ multiplex PCR; TCRdb has only the in-frame clones, and not every one. The table lists roughly 120,000 clones, 55% to 65% of them singletons. This receptor was obtained from a human donor in good health. Sequenced input: CD4+ T cells sorted from blood. This chain uses TRBV5-1 with TRBJ1-1; D gene unclear. This chain's CDR3 is CASSLDGLDGAREAFF. Written as DNA, the CDR3 is TGCGCCAGCAGCTTGGATGGTTTGGACGGTGCCCGTGAAGCTTTCTTT.